This entry lists 12 T cell receptor beta chains sequenced from one sample in a study of cytomegalovirus exposure and HLA in healthy donors. 13 Jbeta primers and 60 Vbeta primers were used for the PCR. Method: immunoSEQ multiplex PCR; TCRdb's copy keeps in-frame clones and lacks some. The sample includes 150,000 to 200,000 clones, around three quarters of them seen just once. The sequencing sample was made of PBMCs. The receptors stem from a woman in her 30s in good health and CMV-seronegative.

This chain joins TRBV5-1 and TRBJ2-5; TRBD1 matches at 7 bases. Trimming took 4 bases from V and 1 from J; bases not matched to a gene: 4. Germline V gene lookup returns CDR1 SGHRS and CDR2 YFSETQ. The CDR3 extends over 14 amino acids. CDR3 amino acids: CASSGTVTQETQYF. CDR3 coding DNA: TGCGCCAGCAGCGGGACAGTTACCCAAGAGACCCAGTACTTC. The full variable domain, in which reference TRBV5-1 and TRBJ2-5 provide the parts outside the CDR3, is KAGVTQTPRYLIKTRGQQVTLSCSPISGHRSVSWYQQTPGQGLQFLFEYFSETQRNKGNFPGRFSGRQFSNSRSEMNVSTLELGDSALYLCASSGTVTQETQYFGPGTRLLVL.

The rearrangement links TRBV15 to TRBJ2-3; 13 bases match TRBD2. Germline CDR1 is LNHNV and CDR2 is YYDKDF (reference sequence). The V and J ends lost 1 base and 1 base, in that order; junction bases with no gene match: 8. The CDR3 loop spans 19 amino acids. This CDR3 is CATSRAELAGGYGTDTQYF. CDR3 DNA sequence: TGTGCCACCAGCAGAGCCGAACTAGCGGGAGGGTATGGCACAGATACGCAGTATTTT.

In this sample, this clone turned up once. V is TRBV19 and J is TRBJ2-3, with TRBD2 identical over 10 bases. Trimming at V came to 3 bases and at J to 1 base, leaving 4 bases not matched to a gene. The germline V gene has CDR1 LNHDA and CDR2 SQIVND (reference sequence). The CDR3 is 16 amino acids. CDR3 DNA sequence: TGTGCCAGTAGTATGGGCCTAGCGGGAGGCACAGATACGCAGTATTTT. Its protein product is CASSMGLAGGTDTQYF.

The V and J genes are TRBV6-1 and TRBJ1-1; 8 bases line up with TRBD1. Losses at the gene ends were 3 bases for V and 2 bases for J; bases not matched to a gene: 5. CDR1 and CDR2 (germline): MNHNS, SASEGT. This CDR3 comprises 15 residues. DNA for the CDR3: TGTGCCAGCAGTGACTCGGGACAGGTTAACACTGAAGCTTTCTTT. Residues: CASSDSGQVNTEAFF.

This clone was counted between two and nine times. The chain employs TRBV19 and TRBJ2-1, with TRBD1 matching 9 bases. The V segment lost 6 bases and the J segment 9 bases; nucleotides outside the gene matches: 12. The CDR3 is 15 amino acids. The germline CDR1 and CDR2 sequences are LNHDA and SQIVND (reference sequence). CDR3 sequence reads: CASSPTGGALSEQFF. The CDR3 DNA reads TGTGCCAGTAGCCCCACAGGGGGCGCCCTGAGTGAGCAGTTCTTC.

This chain connects TRBV14 to TRBJ2-2; 7 nucleotides line up with TRBD1. From germline, CDR1 is SGHDN and CDR2 FVKESK. After removal of 5 bases from V and 4 bases from J, the junction contained 7 bases not matched to a gene. The CDR3 length is 15 residues. Here the CDR3 DNA reads TGTGCCAGCAGCAAGGACAGGACGACCACCGGGGAGCTGTTTTTT. Translation: CASSKDRTTTGELFF.

The chain has TRBV11-2 and TRBJ2-7, with a weak D call TRBD1 (5 bases). Germline-derived CDR1 and CDR2 are SGHAT and FQNNGV. The CDR3 covers 15 residues. Trimming took off 0 bases at V and 1 base at J, with 10 bases between the two ends. The CDR3 spells CASSLDGRTSYEQYF. CDR3 nucleotides: TGTGCCAGCAGCTTAGATGGTCGGACATCCTACGAGCAGTACTTC.

About this clone itself: Germline and junction disagree at one end, which may indicate a read error. The rearrangement joins TRBV10-3 to TRBJ2-5; the D gene is possibly TRBD1 (5 bases). The CDR3 loop spans 13 amino acids. Germline assignment: CDR1 ENHRY and CDR2 SYGVKD. The CDR3 bases are TGTGCCATCAGCAGGACACACCAAGAGGCCCAGTACTTC. Its protein product is CAISRTHQEAQYF.

The chain carries TRBV6-1 and TRBJ1-4, with 8 bases aligning to TRBD1. V shed 1 base and J 9 bases; nucleotides not matched to a gene: 16. The CDR3 is made up of 18 amino acids. Germline V lookup: CDR1 MNHNS, CDR2 SASEGT. The CDR3 DNA reads TGTGCCAGCAGTGAAGGGAAGGGTTGGACAGGGAACTCAAAAAAACTGTTTTTT. It is translated as CASSEGKGWTGNSKKLFF.

The rearrangement uses TRBV18 and TRBJ2-7; D is possibly TRBD1 (6 bases). Trimming took off 6 bases at V and 7 bases at J, with 19 bases between the two ends. Germline loops: CDR1 KGHSH, CDR2 LQKENI. The CDR3 sequence is 14 residues long. This CDR3 reads CASSPGAANTEQYF. CDR3 nucleotide sequence: TGTGCCAGCTCCCCAGGGGCCGCAAATACAGAGCAGTACTTC.

This chain connects TRBV19 to TRBJ2-6, with 9 bases aligning to TRBD2. CDR1 LNHDA and CDR2 SQIVND come from the germline V gene (reference sequence). Trimming at V came to 6 bases and at J to 0 bases, leaving 6 bases not matched to a gene. The CDR3 totals 17 residues. CDR3 sequence: CASRRGREGSGANVLTF. CDR3 in DNA: TGTGCCAGTAGACGTGGGCGGGAGGGCTCTGGGGCCAACGTCCTGACTTTC.

V is TRBV6-5 and J is TRBJ1-1; TRBD1 aligns across 7 bases. CDR3 size: 16 residues. Looked up from germline, CDR1 is MNHEY and CDR2 is SVGAGI. V shed 4 bases and J 1 base; nucleotides not matched to a gene: 9. CDR3 nucleotide sequence: TGTGCCAGCAGTTCTACAGGGGTCGGGCCGAACACTGAAGCTTTCTTT. Protein sequence: CASSSTGVGPNTEAFF.